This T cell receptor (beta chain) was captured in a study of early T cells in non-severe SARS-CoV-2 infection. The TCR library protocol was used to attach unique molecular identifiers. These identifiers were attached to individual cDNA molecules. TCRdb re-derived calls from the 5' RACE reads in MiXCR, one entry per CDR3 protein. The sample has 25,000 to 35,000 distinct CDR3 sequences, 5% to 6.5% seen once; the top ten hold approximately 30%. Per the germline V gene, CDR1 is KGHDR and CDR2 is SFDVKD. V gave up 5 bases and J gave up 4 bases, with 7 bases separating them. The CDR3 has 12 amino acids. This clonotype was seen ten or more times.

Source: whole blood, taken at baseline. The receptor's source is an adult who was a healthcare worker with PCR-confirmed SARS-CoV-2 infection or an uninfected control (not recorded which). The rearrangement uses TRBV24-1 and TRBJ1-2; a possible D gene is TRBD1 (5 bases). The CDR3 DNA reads TGTGCCACCAGTGGTGGGGGCTATGGCTACACCTTC. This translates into CATSGGGYGYTF.